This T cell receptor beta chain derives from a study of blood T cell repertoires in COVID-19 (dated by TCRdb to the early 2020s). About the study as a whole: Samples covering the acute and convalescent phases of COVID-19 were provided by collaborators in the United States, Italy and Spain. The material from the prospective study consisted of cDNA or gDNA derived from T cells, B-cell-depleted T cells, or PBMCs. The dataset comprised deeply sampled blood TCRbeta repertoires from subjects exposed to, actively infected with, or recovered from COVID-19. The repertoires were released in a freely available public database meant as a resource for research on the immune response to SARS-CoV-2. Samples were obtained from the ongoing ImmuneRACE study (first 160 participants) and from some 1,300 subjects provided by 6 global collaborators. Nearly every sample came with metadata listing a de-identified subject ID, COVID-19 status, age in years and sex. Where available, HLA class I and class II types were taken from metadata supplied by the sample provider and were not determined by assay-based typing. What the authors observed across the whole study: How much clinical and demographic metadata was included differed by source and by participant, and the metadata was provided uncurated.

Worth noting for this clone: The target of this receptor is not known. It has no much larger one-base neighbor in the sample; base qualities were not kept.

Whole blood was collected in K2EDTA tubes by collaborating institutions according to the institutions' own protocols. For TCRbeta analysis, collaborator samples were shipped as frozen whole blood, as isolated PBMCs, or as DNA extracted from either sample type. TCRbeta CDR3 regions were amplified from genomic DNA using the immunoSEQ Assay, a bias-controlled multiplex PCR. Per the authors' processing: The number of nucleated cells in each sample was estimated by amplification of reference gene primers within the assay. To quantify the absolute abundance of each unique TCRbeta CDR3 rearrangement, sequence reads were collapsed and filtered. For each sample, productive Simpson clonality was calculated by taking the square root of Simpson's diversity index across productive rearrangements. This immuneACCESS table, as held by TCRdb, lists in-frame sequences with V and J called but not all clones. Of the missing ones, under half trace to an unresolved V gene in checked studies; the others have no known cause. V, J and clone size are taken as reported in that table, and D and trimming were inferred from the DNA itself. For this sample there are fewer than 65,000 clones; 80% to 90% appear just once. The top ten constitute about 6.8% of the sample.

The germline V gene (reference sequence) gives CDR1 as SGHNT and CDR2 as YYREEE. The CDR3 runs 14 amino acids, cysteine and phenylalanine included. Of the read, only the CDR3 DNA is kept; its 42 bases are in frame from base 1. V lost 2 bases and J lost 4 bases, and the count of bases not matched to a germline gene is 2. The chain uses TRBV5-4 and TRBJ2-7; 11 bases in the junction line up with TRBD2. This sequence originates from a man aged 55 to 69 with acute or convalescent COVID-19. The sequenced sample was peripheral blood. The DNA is TGTGCCAGCAGCTTTAGCGGGGGGGATTACGAGCAGTACTTC. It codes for CASSFSGGDYEQYF.